These 27 T cell receptor beta chains originate from one sample sequenced in a study of lymphopenia after photon versus proton radiotherapy. The protocol was immunoSEQ multiplex PCR, while the TCRdb copy is restricted to in-frame clones and leaves out a portion. This sample has tens of thousands of clones, with around 90% found just once. This specimen was peripheral blood, taken from a patient treated with photon-based radiotherapy. Receptors originate from a woman aged 40 to 49 with cholangiocarcinoma.

The V call is TRBV15, the J call TRBJ2-5, with 12 bases lining up with TRBD2. J was trimmed by 4 bases and V by 0 bases; bases with no gene match: 6. Germline assignment: CDR1 LNHNV and CDR2 YYDKDF (reference sequence). The CDR3 is made up of 17 amino acids. CDR3 DNA: TGTGCCACCAGCAGAGATAGGACTAGCGGGGAGGGAGAGACCCAGTACTTC. Amino acid sequence: CATSRDRTSGEGETQYF.

The V and J genes are TRBV5-8 and TRBJ1-2; possibly TRBD1 for D (5 bases). Germline V CDR1 and CDR2: SGHTS, YDEGEE. The CDR3 extends over 14 amino acids. V shed 4 bases and J shed 7 bases, with 17 bases lying between them. CDR3 DNA: TGTGCCAGCAGCCTACGACAGCTCGTAGGTGGCTACACCTTC. Translating gives CASSLRQLVGGYTF.

The gene calls are TRBV2 and TRBJ1-5; the D gene is possibly TRBD1 (5 bases). Germline V gene lookup returns CDR1 SNHLY and CDR2 FYNNEI. V was clipped by 10 bases and J by 2 bases, with 18 bases between them. The CDR3 runs 15 residues. The CDR3 DNA reads TGTGCCACCTCGAAGGACCAGGGCCGCAATCAGCCCCAGCATTTT. Translated, it gives CATSKDQGRNQPQHF. The variable domain in full, with the rest retrieved from reference TRBV2 and TRBJ1-5, is EPEVTQTPSHQVTQMGQEVILRCVPISNHLYFYWYRQILGQKVEFLVSFYNNEISEKSEIFDDQFSVERPDGSNFTLKIRSTKLEDSAMYFCATSKDQGRNQPQHFGDGTRLSIL.

The rearrangement joins TRBV6-1 to TRBJ2-5; 8 bases line up with TRBD1. V gave up 4 bases and J gave up 6 bases; unmatched junction bases: 7. The CDR3 covers 14 residues. Germline CDR1 and CDR2: MNHNS and SASEGT. CDR3 in amino acids: CASSGGQGQQTQYF. The CDR3 DNA is TGTGCCAGCAGTGGAGGACAGGGACAACAGACCCAGTACTTC.

The chain carries TRBV7-8 and TRBJ2-7, with 9 bases aligning to TRBD1. V lost 3 bases to trimming and J lost 1 base; unmatched junction nucleotides: 4. The CDR3 has 15 residues. The germline gives CDR1 SGHVS, CDR2 FQNEAQ. For the CDR3, the DNA is TGTGCCAGCAGCTTTCCGACAGGGGGATCCTACGAGCAGTACTTC. This translates into CASSFPTGGSYEQYF.

This chain uses TRBV4-1 with TRBJ1-1; D remains unclear. The germline gives CDR1 MGHRA, CDR2 YSYEKL. V was cut by 3 bases and J by 0 bases, with 8 bases left in between. This CDR3 is 14 amino acids long. This CDR3 is CASSQADLNTEAFF. The CDR3 nucleotides are TGCGCCAGCAGCCAGGCCGATTTGAACACTGAAGCTTTCTTT.

This rearrangement joins TRBV10-2 to TRBJ2-7; D is perhaps TRBD2 (5 bases). Germline CDR1 is WSHSY and CDR2 is SAAADI. Trimming took off 2 bases at V and 0 bases at J, with 11 bases between the two ends. This CDR3 contains 15 residues. The CDR3 reads CASSEEPGLSYEQYF. The CDR3 coding sequence is TGCGCCAGCAGTGAGGAGCCAGGACTCTCCTACGAGCAGTACTTC.

This chain joins TRBV5-6 and TRBJ1-1, with TRBD1 identical over 7 bases. The CDR3 covers 15 residues. CDR1 is SGHDT and CDR2 is YYEEEE in the germline V gene. Germline trimming cut 0 bases from V and 5 bases from J; bases unmatched to any gene: 7. This CDR3 reads CASSLVVGGRTEAFF. CDR3 coding DNA: TGTGCCAGCAGCTTGGTCGTAGGGGGCAGAACTGAAGCTTTCTTT.

The V and J genes are TRBV6-1 and TRBJ1-5; possibly TRBD1 for D (5 bases). Trimming removed 1 base at V and 7 bases at J, with 14 bases between. The CDR3 extends over 15 amino acids. Per germline, CDR1 MNHNS and CDR2 SASEGT. The CDR3 spells CASSEVEGGGQPQHF. CDR3 nucleotides: TGTGCCAGCAGTGAAGTAGAGGGCGGGGGGCAGCCCCAGCATTTT.

The chain uses TRBV9 and TRBJ2-5; TRBD2 matches 12 bases. V was pared by 0 bases and J by 1 base, with 10 bases of the junction left unmatched. The CDR3 totals 19 residues. Per germline, CDR1 SGDLS and CDR2 YYNGEE. This CDR3 reads CASSVGREGLAGIQETQYF. Written as DNA, the CDR3 is TGTGCCAGCAGCGTAGGTCGAGAGGGACTAGCGGGTATCCAAGAGACCCAGTACTTC.

The V call is TRBV7-6, the J call TRBJ2-7, with 12 bases lining up with TRBD2. Germline loops: CDR1 SGHVS, CDR2 FNYEAQ. V shed 4 bases, J shed 3 bases, and the junction held 10 bases outside the gene matches. The CDR3 runs 17 residues. CDR3 in amino acids: CASSSAPTSGRIYEQYF. Written as DNA, the CDR3 is TGTGCCAGCAGCTCCGCCCCTACTAGCGGGAGGATCTACGAGCAGTACTTC.

The V gene is TRBV12-5, the J gene TRBJ1-5, with D tentatively TRBD1 (5 bases). V lost 7 bases and J 3 bases, leaving 22 bases between the germline ends. The CDR3 is made up of 17 amino acids. The V gene's germline CDR1 is LGHNT and CDR2 FRNRAP. The CDR3 DNA reads as TGTGCTAGTGCTTACCTGACCAGGGAGGTCGCCAATCAGCCCCAGCATTTT. Amino acid sequence: CASAYLTREVANQPQHF. The full variable domain, its missing parts supplied by reference TRBV12-5 and TRBJ1-5, is DARVTQTPRHKVTEMGQEVTMRCQPILGHNTVFWYRQTMMQGLELLAYFRNRAPLDDSGMPKDRFSAEMPDATLATLKIQPSEPRDSAVYFCASAYLTREVANQPQHFGDGTRLSIL.

The gene calls are TRBV5-1 and TRBJ2-3; no firm D call. CDR1 SGHRS and CDR2 YFSETQ come from the germline V gene. This CDR3 has 13 amino acids. V lost 3 bases and J lost 2, with 7 bases in between. CDR3 protein: CASSWKDTDTQYF. The CDR3 DNA reads as TGCGCCAGCAGCTGGAAAGACACAGATACGCAGTATTTT.

The CDR3, as DNA: TGTGCCAGCAGCCTCGGCCGGGGGAGGAGCTCCTACGAGCAGTACTTC. This sequence encodes CASSLGRGRSSYEQYF. The V call is TRBV5-6, the J call TRBJ2-7, with D possibly being TRBD2 (6 bases). CDR1 SGHDT and CDR2 YYEEEE come from the germline V gene. Trimming cost V 4 bases and J 0 bases, with 17 bases left between them. This CDR3 has 16 amino acids.

The chain recombines TRBV7-8 with TRBJ1-1; D uncertain. CDR1 and CDR2 (germline): SGHVS, FQNEAQ. V was clipped by 5 bases and J by 3 bases, with 4 bases between them. The CDR3 has 11 residues. Here the CDR3 reads CASSIDTEAFF. Here the CDR3 DNA reads TGTGCCAGCAGCATAGACACTGAAGCTTTCTTT.

As for this clone: This same CDR3 is encoded by further DNA sequences in the sample. This sequence joins TRBV9 and TRBJ1-1, with 7 positions matching TRBD1. With V trimmed by 3 bases and J by 1 base, 0 bases remained unmatched. CDR1 is SGDLS and CDR2 is YYNGEE in the germline V gene. This CDR3 spans 13 amino acids. The CDR3: CASSAGGNTEAFF. In DNA, the CDR3 is TGTGCCAGCAGCGCAGGGGGGAACACTGAAGCTTTCTTT. Drawing the rest from reference TRBV9 and TRBJ1-1, the complete variable domain is DSGVTQTPKHLITATGQRVTLRCSPRSGDLSVYWYQQSLDQGLQFLIQYYNGEERAKGNILERFSAQQFPDLHSELNLSSLELGDSALYFCASSAGGNTEAFFGQGTRLTVV.

The V and J genes are TRBV7-9 and TRBJ2-1, with D possibly TRBD1 on 6 matching bases. Trimming took off 4 bases at V and 11 bases at J, with 21 bases between the two ends. The CDR3 extends over 15 amino acids. Germline CDR1 SEHNR, CDR2 FQNEAQ (reference sequence). The CDR3 coding sequence is TGTGCCAGCAGCTCGCAGTCCCCCCCCCGGGACAAGCAGTTCTTC. It encodes CASSSQSPPRDKQFF.

This clone was observed once. V usage is TRBV5-6 and J usage is TRBJ2-7; 8 bases fit TRBD1. This CDR3 comprises 14 residues. The germline gives CDR1 SGHDT, CDR2 YYEEEE. V shed 3 bases and J 2 bases; nucleotides not matched to a gene: 4. The DNA of the CDR3 is TGTGCCAGCAGCTCCTCGGACAGGGCCTACGAGCAGTACTTC. Residues: CASSSSDRAYEQYF.

J is TRBJ1-6 and V is TRBV28, with 9 bases that match TRBD1. The V segment lost 9 bases and the J segment 6 bases; nucleotides outside the gene matches: 9. The V gene's germline CDR1 is MDHEN and CDR2 SYDVKM. This CDR3 region has 15 residues. CDR3 residues: CASLGQGSGNSPLHF. The DNA of the CDR3 is TGTGCCAGTCTTGGACAGGGGTCCGGTAATTCACCCCTCCACTTT.

The gene calls are TRBV27 and TRBJ2-1, with D perhaps TRBD2 (5 bases). V was cut by 7 bases and J by 2 bases, with 12 bases left in between. Per germline, CDR1 MNHEY and CDR2 SMNVEV (reference sequence). The CDR3 length is 14 residues. CDR3 in DNA: TGTGCCAGCAAGGACGGGGTCCCCTACAATGAGCAGTTCTTC. Amino acid sequence: CASKDGVPYNEQFF.

There are a few counts of this clone. The chain combines TRBV25-1 with TRBJ2-5; D is perhaps TRBD1 or TRBD2 (5 bases each). The CDR3 length is 14 residues. Germline CDR1 MGHDK, CDR2 SYGVNS. The V end lost 4 bases, the J end lost 5 bases, and 14 bases lay between the germline ends. In nucleotides, the CDR3 is TGTGCCAGCAGTGGAGGGACGGGTTGGGAGACCCAGTACTTC. Its translation: CASSGGTGWETQYF.

The chain uses TRBV19 and TRBJ1-1; 8 bases agree with TRBD1. The trim removed 4 bases at V and 2 bases at J, leaving 6 bases unmatched. Germline CDR1 reads LNHDA; CDR2 reads SQIVND (reference sequence). There are 15 residues in the CDR3. CDR3 coding DNA: TGTGCCAGTAGTACCCGGACAGGGCGTAACACTGAAGCTTTCTTT. Translation gives CASSTRTGRNTEAFF.

The chain has TRBV28 and TRBJ1-2; 8 bases are a match to TRBD1. V dropped 5 bases and J dropped 4; count of bases not matched to a gene: 9. The germline gives CDR1 MDHEN, CDR2 SYDVKM. CDR3 length equals 15 residues. This CDR3 is CASSRDRGRSYGYTF. CDR3 bases: TGTGCCAGCAGTCGTGACAGGGGACGGTCCTATGGCTACACCTTC.

V gene TRBV4-2 combines with J gene TRBJ2-7; D unresolved. From germline, CDR1 is LGHNA and CDR2 YNFKEQ. Deletions cut 0 bases from V and 5 bases from J, with 14 bases between. The CDR3 extends over 15 amino acids. CDR3 amino acids: CASSQEVTPRDEQYF. The CDR3 DNA sequence: TGTGCCAGCAGCCAAGAGGTCACACCACGGGACGAGCAGTACTTC.

The chain joins TRBV6-5 to TRBJ2-7; 7 bases align to TRBD1. The CDR3 is 13 residues long. Germline V gene data show CDR1 as MNHEY and CDR2 as SVGAGI. Trimming removed 8 bases from V and 1 base from J; junction bases left unmatched: 5. As DNA, the CDR3 is TGTGCCAGCGGGACAGCTGGGTCCTACGAGCAGTACTTC. Residues: CASGTAGSYEQYF.

CDR3: CAWSVLAGAYNEQFF. CDR3 DNA sequence: TGTGCCTGGAGTGTACTAGCGGGAGCCTACAATGAGCAGTTCTTC. The chain carries TRBV30 and TRBJ2-1; 11 bases map to TRBD2. This CDR3 spans 15 amino acids. J gave up 2 bases and V 0 bases, and 0 bases lay outside the gene matches. Germline CDR1 is GTSNPN and CDR2 is SVGIG (reference sequence).

J is TRBJ2-5 and V is TRBV14; TRBD1 is a possible D gene (6 bases). Germline lookup yields CDR1 SGHDN and CDR2 FVKESK. CDR3 size: 15 residues. V lost 4 bases, J lost 1 base, and 13 bases lay in between. CDR3 residues: CASSPFGGRQETQYF. CDR3 nucleotide sequence: TGTGCCAGCAGCCCTTTTGGGGGCCGCCAAGAGACCCAGTACTTC.